This passage covers 20 T cell receptor beta chains from one sample sequenced in a study of blood T cell repertoires in COVID-19. Sequenced by immunoSEQ multiplex PCR; TCRdb stores in-frame clones only, minus some. Altogether roughly 55,000 clones are present, roughly 79% being singletons, with the ten largest covering about 15%. Sequencing was done on a sample of peripheral blood. Every receptor here comes from a human donor with active or convalescent COVID-19. The donor label of this sample is uncertain.

CDR3 sequence: CASSLGTVHEQYF. In DNA form, the CDR3 reads TGTGCCAGCAGCTTAGGGACAGTCCACGAGCAGTACTTC. The V call is TRBV9, the J call TRBJ2-7; 7 bases match TRBD1. There are 13 residues in the CDR3. The V and J ends lost 4 bases and 5 bases, in that order; junction bases with no gene match: 6. Germline-derived CDR1 and CDR2 are SGDLS and YYNGEE. Full variable domain (rest looked up from reference TRBV9 and TRBJ2-7): DSGVTQTPKHLITATGQRVTLRCSPRSGDLSVYWYQQSLDQGLQFLIQYYNGEERAKGNILERFSAQQFPDLHSELNLSSLELGDSALYFCASSLGTVHEQYFGPGTRLTVT.

There are a few counts of this clone. The chain couples TRBV24-1 to TRBJ2-7, with D maybe TRBD1 (5 bases). V lost 6 bases and J 2 bases, leaving 7 bases between the germline ends. The CDR3 has 12 amino acids. Germline CDR1 is KGHDR and CDR2 is SFDVKD. The CDR3 is CATSTGPYEQYF. The DNA for the CDR3 is TGTGCCACCAGTACAGGCCCCTACGAGCAGTACTTC.

The DNA of the CDR3 is TGTGCCTGGAGTACGGCGGTAGCCAAAAACATTCAGTACTTC. This translates into CAWSTAVAKNIQYF. This chain links TRBV30 with TRBJ2-4; D is ambiguous. Germline lookup yields CDR1 GTSNPN and CDR2 SVGIG (reference sequence). This CDR3 contains 14 residues. V was shortened by 2 bases and J by 0 bases, with 8 bases between the two germline ends.

The gene calls are TRBV18 and TRBJ1-1; D gene unclear. CDR3 length: 12 residues. The germline V gene encodes CDR1 KGHSH and CDR2 LQKENI. Trimming pared 5 bases from V and 4 bases from J, leaving 8 bases between. This CDR3 is CASSEGTTEAFF. The CDR3 bases are TGTGCCAGCTCAGAGGGTACCACTGAAGCTTTCTTT.

This clone was observed a single time. V and J are TRBV19 and TRBJ2-7; 16 nucleotides agree with TRBD2. Per the germline V gene, CDR1 is LNHDA and CDR2 is SQIVND (reference sequence). The CDR3 contains 18 residues. Unmatched junction bases numbered 10, after V lost 5 bases and J lost 3 bases. CDR3 region: CASSPRGGLAGGGYEQYF. The CDR3 DNA sequence: TGTGCCAGTAGTCCCAGAGGGGGACTAGCGGGAGGGGGCTACGAGCAGTACTTC.

The V gene is TRBV4-1, the J gene TRBJ2-1, with D possibly TRBD2 on 5 matching bases. The CDR3 spans 16 residues. The V end lost 0 bases, the J end lost 9 bases, and 18 bases lay between the germline ends. CDR1 is MGHRA and CDR2 is YSYEKL in the germline V gene. CDR3 DNA: TGCGCCAGCAGCCAAGAGATGAGCGGAGGAGCCATTGAGCAGTTCTTC. Residues: CASSQEMSGGAIEQFF.

The chain recombines TRBV10-3 with TRBJ1-2; D is unclear. The CDR3 sequence is 13 residues long. Looked up from germline, CDR1 is ENHRY and CDR2 is SYGVKD. Trimming left V 2 bases short and J 8 bases short, with 12 bases between. As DNA, the CDR3 is TGTGCCATCAGTGAGGCAGGCTCACACGGCTACACCTTC. This translates into CAISEAGSHGYTF.

This clone was recorded only once. The chain employs TRBV18 and TRBJ2-2; D uncertain. Germline loops: CDR1 KGHSH, CDR2 LQKENI. The CDR3 sequence is 16 residues long. V was cut by 8 bases and J by 2 bases, with 18 bases left in between. The CDR3 nucleotides are TGTGCCAGCCTATTCCAGGCCCAGACCAACACCGGGGAGCTGTTTTTT. Amino acid sequence: CASLFQAQTNTGELFF.

This chain connects TRBV9 to TRBJ1-3, with 9 positions matching TRBD1. This CDR3 comprises 16 residues. Germline V CDR1 and CDR2: SGDLS, YYNGEE. V lost 2 bases to trimming and J lost 0 bases; unmatched junction nucleotides: 3. The CDR3: CASSVGQGNSGNTIYF. The CDR3 nucleotides read TGTGCCAGCAGCGTGGGACAGGGTAACTCTGGAAACACCATATATTTT.

The chain carries TRBV18 and TRBJ1-6; 7 bases are a match to TRBD1. The CDR3 contains 16 residues. V lost 3 bases and J lost 6; bases outside the gene matches: 8. Germline loops: CDR1 KGHSH, CDR2 LQKENI. Written as DNA, the CDR3 is TGTGCCAGCTCACCCAAGACAGGGCCTCTTAATTCACCCCTCCACTTT. Protein product: CASSPKTGPLNSPLHF.

The V and J genes are TRBV30 and TRBJ2-5, with TRBD1 matching over 10 bases. The germline V gene has CDR1 GTSNPN and CDR2 SVGIG (reference sequence). The CDR3 runs 15 residues. Trimming took 1 base from V and 4 from J; bases not matched to a gene: 6. The CDR3: CAWSDGQGVGETQYF. The DNA of the CDR3 is TGTGCCTGGAGTGACGGACAGGGGGTAGGAGAGACCCAGTACTTC.

V is TRBV12-3 or TRBV12-4 and J is TRBJ2-3, with D tentatively TRBD1 (5 bases). This CDR3 has 12 residues. Trimming pared 7 bases from V and 2 bases from J, leaving 7 bases between. CDR3 residues: CASKGPTDTQYF. CDR3 nucleotide sequence: TGTGCCAGCAAGGGGCCCACAGATACGCAGTATTTT.

The chain has TRBV7-2 and TRBJ2-3; 15 bases are shared with TRBD2. The CDR3 spans 16 residues. Losses at the gene ends were 4 bases for V and 6 bases for J; bases not matched to a gene: 5. Germline V gene data show CDR1 as SGHTA and CDR2 as FQGNSA. The CDR3 loop reads CASSSRTSGRGDTQYF. As DNA, the CDR3 is TGTGCCAGCAGCTCCCGGACTAGCGGGAGGGGGGATACGCAGTATTTT. The full variable domain, with the rest looked up from reference TRBV7-2 and TRBJ2-3, is GAGVSQSPSNKVTEKGKDVELRCDPISGHTALYWYRQSLGQGLEFLIYFQGNSAPDKSGLPSDRFSAERTGGSVSTLTIQRTQQEDSAVYLCASSSRTSGRGDTQYFGPGTRLTVL.

DNA of the CDR3: TGTGCCAGTAGTACGACTAGCGGAACCTACAATGAGCAGTTCTTC. This codes for CASSTTSGTYNEQFF. This rearrangement joins TRBV19 to TRBJ2-1, with 9 bases identical to TRBD2. The germline CDR1 and CDR2 sequences are LNHDA and SQIVND (reference sequence). The CDR3 is 15 amino acids. Germline trimming cut 4 bases from V and 2 bases from J; bases unmatched to any gene: 3.

The genes are TRBV28 and TRBJ1-3; no definite D call. Germline V gene lookup returns CDR1 MDHEN and CDR2 SYDVKM. The V gene lost 5 bases and the J gene lost 0 bases, with 8 bases spanning the gap. The CDR3 length is 14 residues. The CDR3 DNA reads as TGTGCCAGCAGTCCGCCTAGCTCTGGAAACACCATATATTTT. Its translation is CASSPPSSGNTIYF.

This clone was observed a few times. The chain employs TRBV14 and TRBJ1-6, with D maybe TRBD1 (6 bases). CDR3 length: 15 residues. V lost 5 bases to trimming and J lost 7 bases, with 15 bases between them. Germline CDR1 SGHDN, CDR2 FVKESK. For the CDR3, the DNA is TGTGCCAGCAGCGACCTTGGACAGTTAAATTCACCCCTCCACTTT. Encoded protein: CASSDLGQLNSPLHF.

In this sample, this clone turned up once. This chain links TRBV21-1 with TRBJ1-5; the table's D call, TRBD1, has no DNA check behind it. TRBV21-1 is described as a pseudogene. CDR3 length equals 19 residues. As DNA, the CDR3 is TGTGCCAGCAGCACCCCTCCGGGACAGGGGGAATATAGCAATCAGCCCCAGCATTTT. It specifies CASSTPPGQGEYSNQPQHF.

This clone was recorded once. The chain recombines TRBV29-1 with TRBJ2-1, with a possible D match to TRBD2 (6 bases). V was pared by 3 bases and J by 6 bases, with 15 bases between. There are 14 residues in the CDR3. Germline V CDR1 and CDR2: SQVTM, ANQGSEA. CDR3 loop: CSVEGGIRINEQFF. CDR3 nucleotides: TGCAGCGTTGAGGGCGGGATCAGGATCAATGAGCAGTTCTTC.

The chain has TRBV3-1 (or the pseudogene TRBV3-2) and TRBJ1-5, with a weak D call TRBD1 (5 bases). V shed 3 bases and J shed 9 bases, with 6 bases lying between them. The CDR3 sequence is 11 residues long. Germline CDR1 is LGHDT and CDR2 is YNNKEL (reference sequence). The CDR3 region is CASSQGGPQHF. CDR3 in DNA: TGTGCCAGCAGCCAGGGGGGGCCCCAGCATTTT.

The genes are TRBV6-5 and TRBJ2-7; D is unclear. Trimming removed 0 bases at V and 0 bases at J, with 6 bases between. The germline CDR1 and CDR2 sequences are MNHEY and SVGAGI. This CDR3 contains 14 residues. Here the CDR3 DNA reads TGTGCCAGCAGTTACTCGGTCAGCTCCTACGAGCAGTACTTC. Its translation: CASSYSVSSYEQYF.